This record covers a single T cell receptor beta chain. Antigen specificity is unknown. This entry comes from a study of cytomegalovirus exposure and HLA in healthy donors. CDR3 size: 15 residues. The junction had 7 bases not matched to a gene; V was cut back by 2 bases and J by 5 bases. CDR1 and CDR2 (germline): MNHNS, SASEGT. Whole-study results and caveats: Reportedly, cytomegalovirus status was diagnosed with high sensitivity and specificity. Subsequent analysis of the 120 or so validation repertoires found a tendency for first-cohort TCR clusters to co-occur. Among TCR sequences, most were rare, though some public TCRs appeared in many donors.

The approximately 120-subject validation cohort, separate from the approximately 670-subject first cohort, included the donors. Some clones are missing from TCRdb's copy, which holds only in-frame ones; the method was immunoSEQ multiplex PCR. The sample contains roughly 95,000 clones, about 85% of which appear only once. The sequenced sample consisted of PBMCs. The sequence was collected from a man between 18 and 29 years old in good health and CMV-seropositive. The chain combines TRBV6-1 with TRBJ2-7, with TRBD1 matching 9 bases. The CDR3 region is CASSERGQGIDEQYF. The CDR3 DNA sequence: TGTGCCAGCAGTGAAAGGGGACAGGGCATCGACGAGCAGTACTTC.